The subject of this entry is one TCR beta chain. Stated treatment: randomized to nivolumab then ipilimumab (arm A) or the reverse (arm B). Assay: immunoSEQ multiplex PCR; the TCRdb copy retains only in-frame clones and omits some. The sample has roughly 900 clones, under 30% seen once; the top ten hold 15% to 20%. The sample comes from a study of sequential checkpoint blockade in melanoma. Study-wide background: TCRβ was sequenced from DNA of approximately 91 pretreatment tumors.

CDR1 is LNHDA and CDR2 is SQIVND in the germline V gene (reference sequence). The V and J ends lost 4 bases and 14 bases, in that order; junction bases with no gene match: 8. The CDR3 spans 13 residues. This TCR derives from a human donor with melanoma. The chain employs TRBV19 and TRBJ2-3; 11 bases are a match to TRBD1. Sequenced material: tumor tissue (inferred from file names), taken from a patient given nivolumab and ipilimumab in sequence. This chain's CDR3 is CASSREGQGVSYF. DNA for the CDR3: TGTGCCAGTAGTAGGGAGGGACAGGGGGTTTCGTATTTT.